This T cell receptor beta chain was identified during a study of CD8 T cells in Susac syndrome. Study at large: Patients with Susac syndrome were therapy-naive, treated with corticosteroids, or treated with intravenous immunoglobulin alone when blood was collected.

Random hexamers were used to reverse transcribe an amount of about 0.45 to 1 ug RNA. A single record per CDR3 protein comes from TCRdb applying MiXCR to the immunoSEQ multiplex PCR reads. The sample includes about 240,000 distinct CDR3 sequences, 90% to 96% of them seen just once. The receptor was derived from a human donor with Susac syndrome. What was sequenced was CD4+ T cells from PBMCs.

DNA for the CDR3: TGCAGTGCTAGCACCAATGGACAGGTGGGAGGTGGCTACACCTTC. This sequence encodes CSASTNGQVGGGYTF. The V call is TRBV20-1, the J call TRBJ1-2, with TRBD1 matching 7 bases. Trimming removed 3 bases from V and 7 bases from J; junction bases left unmatched: 14. CDR3 length equals 15 residues. Per germline, CDR1 DFQATT and CDR2 SNEGSKA (reference sequence).